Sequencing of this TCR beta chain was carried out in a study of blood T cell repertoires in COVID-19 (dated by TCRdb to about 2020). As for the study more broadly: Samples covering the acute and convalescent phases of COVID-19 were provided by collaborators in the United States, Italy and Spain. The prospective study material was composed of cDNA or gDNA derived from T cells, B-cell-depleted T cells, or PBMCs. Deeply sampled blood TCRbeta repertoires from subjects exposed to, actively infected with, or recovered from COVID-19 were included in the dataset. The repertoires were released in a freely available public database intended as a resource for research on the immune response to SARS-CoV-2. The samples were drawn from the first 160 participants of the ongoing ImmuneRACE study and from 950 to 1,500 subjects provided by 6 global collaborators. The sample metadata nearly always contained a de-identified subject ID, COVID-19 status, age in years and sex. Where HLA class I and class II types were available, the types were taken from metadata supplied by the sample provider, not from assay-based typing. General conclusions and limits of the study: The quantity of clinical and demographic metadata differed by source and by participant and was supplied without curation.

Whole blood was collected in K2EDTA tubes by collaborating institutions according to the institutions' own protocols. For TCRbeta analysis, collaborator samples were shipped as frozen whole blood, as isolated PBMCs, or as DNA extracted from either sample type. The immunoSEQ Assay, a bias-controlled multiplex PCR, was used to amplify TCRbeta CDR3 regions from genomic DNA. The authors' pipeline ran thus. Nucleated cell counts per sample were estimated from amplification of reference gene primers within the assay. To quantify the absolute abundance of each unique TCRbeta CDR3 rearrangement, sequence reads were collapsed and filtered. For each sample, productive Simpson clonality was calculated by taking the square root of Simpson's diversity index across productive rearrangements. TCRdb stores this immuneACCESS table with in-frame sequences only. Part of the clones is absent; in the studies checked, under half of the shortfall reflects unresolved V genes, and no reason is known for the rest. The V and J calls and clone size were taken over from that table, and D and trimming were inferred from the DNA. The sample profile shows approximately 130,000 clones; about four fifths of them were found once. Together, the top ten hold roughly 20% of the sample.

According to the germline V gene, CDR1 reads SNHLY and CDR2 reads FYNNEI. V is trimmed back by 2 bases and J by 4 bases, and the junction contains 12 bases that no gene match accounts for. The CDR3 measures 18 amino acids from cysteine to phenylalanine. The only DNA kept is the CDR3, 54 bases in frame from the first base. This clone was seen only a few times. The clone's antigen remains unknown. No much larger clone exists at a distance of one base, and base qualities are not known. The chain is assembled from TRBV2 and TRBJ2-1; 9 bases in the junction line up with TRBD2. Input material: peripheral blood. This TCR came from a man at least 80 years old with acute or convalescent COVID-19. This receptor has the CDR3 CASSERPSGDYRYNEQFF. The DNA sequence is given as TGTGCCAGCAGTGAAAGGCCTAGCGGGGACTACAGGTACAATGAGCAGTTCTTC. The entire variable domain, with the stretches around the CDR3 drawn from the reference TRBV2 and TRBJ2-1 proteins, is EPEVTQTPSHQVTQMGQEVILRCVPISNHLYFYWYRQILGQKVEFLVSFYNNEISEKSEIFDDQFSVERPDGSNFTLKIRSTKLEDSAMYFCASSERPSGDYRYNEQFFGPGTRLTVL.